The entry that follows covers one T cell receptor (beta chain) sequence. These data originate in a study of blood T cell repertoires in COVID-19. Looking at the study overall: Acute and convalescent COVID-19 specimens originated in the United States, Italy and Spain. T cells, B-cell-depleted T cells, or PBMCs supplied cDNA or gDNA.

Germline V lookup: CDR1 MNHEY, CDR2 SVGAGI. CDR3 size: 13 residues. V gave up 7 bases and J gave up 10 bases, with 20 bases separating them. Authors' analysis steps: Amplifying reference gene primers gave estimates of nucleated cell counts. Assay used: immunoSEQ multiplex PCR; TCRdb lists only in-frame clones, some missing. Clone size and V and J calls were adopted from that table, with D and trimming inferred from the DNA. In the table there are about 280,000 clones, 70% to 90% of which are singletons. The sequencing sample was made of peripheral blood. This receptor was identified in a woman in her twenties or thirties with active or convalescent COVID-19. The chain has TRBV6-5 and TRBJ2-7; D might be TRBD2 (7 bases). For the CDR3, the DNA is TGTGCCAGCACCCAAGGGGGGGGGCTCGAACAGTACTTC. Translating gives CASTQGGGLEQYF.